The 24 T cell receptor beta chains below come from one sample, sequenced in a study of T cells in localized non-small cell lung cancer (dated by TCRdb to 2018 to 2020). Library construction relied on the immunoSEQ multiplex PCR assay. Drawn from immuneACCESS, this table holds only the in-frame rearrangements with V and J called that TCRdb kept. Clones are partly lost; checked studies trace under half to an unresolved V gene and leave the rest unexplained. Across this sample there are around 30,000 clones, with about 82% seen only once. Clones ranked in the top ten supply about 15% of the sample. The sample was peripheral blood, taken before any cancer treatment. All receptors come from a male donor at least 60 years old with stage III squamous cell lung carcinoma.

The chain carries TRBV5-1 and TRBJ2-5; D possibly corresponds to TRBD2 (8 bases). The CDR3 extends over 15 amino acids. Germline loops: CDR1 SGHRS, CDR2 YFSETQ. Trimming pared 6 bases from V and 1 base from J, leaving 16 bases between. The CDR3 reads CASISGGGTQETQYF. DNA of the CDR3: TGCGCCAGCATCTCGGGAGGGGGCACCCAAGAGACCCAGTACTTC.

This clone appeared once. The DNA of the CDR3 is TGTGCCAGCTCACCACCCGGGACAGAAAAACTGTTTTTT. This translates into CASSPPGTEKLFF. This chain links TRBV18 with TRBJ1-4; possible D gene TRBD1, 6 bases. The CDR3 consists of 13 residues. In germline, CDR1 is KGHSH, CDR2 LQKENI. The V end was cut by 0 bases, the J end by 8 bases, with 7 bases between. The variable domain in full, with the rest retrieved from reference TRBV18 and TRBJ1-4, is NAGVMQNPRHLVRRRGQEARLRCSPMKGHSHVYWYRQLPEEGLKFMVYLQKENIIDESGMPKERFSAEFPKEGPSILRIQQVVRGDSAAYFCASSPPGTEKLFFGSGTQLSVL.

The J gene is TRBJ2-5, the V gene TRBV7-2; 8 positions agree with TRBD2. CDR1 is SGHTA, CDR2 FQGNSA, per germline. The CDR3 covers 16 residues. V trimming: 4 bases; J trimming: 5 bases; junction bases outside the gene matches: 12. The chain's CDR3 is CASSYVQSGGRETQYF. In DNA form, the CDR3 reads TGTGCCAGCAGCTACGTCCAAAGCGGGGGAAGGGAGACCCAGTACTTC. Complete variable domain (other parts from reference TRBV7-2 and TRBJ2-5): GAGVSQSPSNKVTEKGKDVELRCDPISGHTALYWYRQSLGQGLEFLIYFQGNSAPDKSGLPSDRFSAERTGGSVSTLTIQRTQQEDSAVYLCASSYVQSGGRETQYFGPGTRLLVL.

The chain links TRBV5-8 to TRBJ1-1, with D hard to call. From germline, CDR1 is SGHTS and CDR2 YDEGEE. This CDR3 region has 12 residues. With 7 bases removed from V and 0 bases from J, the gap between germline ends came to 7 bases. The CDR3 sequence: CASCNLNTEAFF. In nucleotides, the CDR3 is TGTGCCAGCTGCAATTTGAACACTGAAGCTTTCTTT.

Only one count was recorded for this clone. V is TRBV6-5 and J is TRBJ1-1; D is unclear. Germline V gene lookup returns CDR1 MNHEY and CDR2 SVGAGI. With 4 bases removed from V and 0 bases from J, the gap between germline ends came to 12 bases. The CDR3 is made up of 15 amino acids. The CDR3 spells CASSLDGGLNTEAFF. CDR3 bases: TGTGCCAGCAGTTTAGATGGCGGGCTGAACACTGAAGCTTTCTTT.

The DNA for the CDR3 is TGTGCCAGCAGTCCGGGGACAGGGCTAGCTGAAGCTTTCTTT. Its translation: CASSPGTGLAEAFF. The rearrangement uses TRBV27 and TRBJ1-1; 9 bases map to TRBD1. The junction had 7 bases not matched to a gene; V was cut back by 5 bases and J by 6 bases. The length of the CDR3 is 14 residues. Germline CDR1 reads MNHEY; CDR2 reads SMNVEV (reference sequence).

A remark on this clone: Germline is not matched at one junction end, which may reflect a read error. The gene calls are TRBV9 and TRBJ1-2; maybe TRBD1 (6 bases). This CDR3 comprises 13 residues. CDR1 is SGDLS, CDR2 YYNGEE, per germline. In nucleotides, the CDR3 is TGTGCCAGCAGTAATACACAAGGACAGTCTCTGTACTTC. Protein product: CASSNTQGQSLYF.

This clone was recorded only once. V usage is TRBV5-6 and J usage is TRBJ1-3, with D unclear. V was trimmed by 0 bases and J by 4 bases, leaving 8 bases between them. Germline CDR1 reads SGHDT; CDR2 reads YYEEEE. The CDR3 runs to 14 residues. For the CDR3, the DNA is TGTGCCAGCAGCTTGGGAGGGTCCGGAAACACCATATATTTT. It specifies CASSLGGSGNTIYF.

This chain uses TRBV7-6 with TRBJ2-5; either TRBD1 or TRBD2 may supply D (6 bases each). Looked up from germline, CDR1 is SGHVS and CDR2 is FNYEAQ. This CDR3 is built from 14 residues. V lost 4 bases and J lost 4, with 13 bases in between. The chain's CDR3 is CASSSGAGRETQYF. The CDR3 coding sequence is TGTGCCAGCAGCTCAGGGGCGGGGAGAGAGACCCAGTACTTC.

This clone was picked up a small number of times. The V and J genes are TRBV5-6 and TRBJ2-7; D is undetermined. Trimming stripped 6 bases from V and 0 bases from J, with 7 bases between. The germline CDR1 and CDR2 sequences are SGHDT and YYEEEE. The length of the CDR3 is 12 residues. As DNA, the CDR3 is TGTGCCAGCACTGACGACTCCTACGAGCAGTACTTC. Translating gives CASTDDSYEQYF.

V usage is TRBV5-6 and J usage is TRBJ2-7; 7 nucleotides agree with TRBD1. V shed 6 bases and J 6 bases; nucleotides not matched to a gene: 6. The germline CDR1 and CDR2 sequences are SGHDT and YYEEEE. The CDR3 contains 12 residues. CDR3 sequence (DNA): TGTGCCAGCACCAAGGGGGCAGTCGAGCAGTACTTC. Translated, it gives CASTKGAVEQYF.

J is TRBJ2-1 and V is TRBV7-6; 8 bases fit TRBD1. The CDR3 totals 16 residues. V shed 2 bases, J shed 1 base, and the junction held 4 bases outside the gene matches. Per germline, CDR1 SGHVS and CDR2 FNYEAQ. CDR3 sequence reads: CASSLYGQGSYNEQFF. The CDR3 DNA reads as TGTGCCAGCAGCTTATACGGACAGGGTTCCTACAATGAGCAGTTCTTC. Full variable domain (remainder filled in from reference TRBV7-6 and TRBJ2-1): GAGVSQSPRYKVTKRGQDVALRCDPISGHVSLYWYRQALGQGPEFLTYFNYEAQQDKSGLPNDRFSAERPEGSISTLTIQRTEQRDSAMYRCASSLYGQGSYNEQFFGPGTRLTVL.

The chain recombines TRBV7-9 with TRBJ1-4; unclear D gene. The germline V gene encodes CDR1 SEHNR and CDR2 FQNEAQ (reference sequence). This CDR3 comprises 14 residues. Trimming removed 5 bases at V and 7 bases at J, with 14 bases between. CDR3 amino acids: CASSPIVSSEKLFF. As DNA, the CDR3 is TGTGCCAGCAGCCCTATAGTCAGTTCTGAAAAACTGTTTTTT. Full variable domain (remainder filled in from reference TRBV7-9 and TRBJ1-4): DTGVSQNPRHKITKRGQNVTFRCDPISEHNRLYWYRQTLGQGPEFLTYFQNEAQLEKSRLLSDRFSAERPKGSFSTLEIQRTEQGDSAMYLCASSPIVSSEKLFFGSGTQLSVL.

This clone was recorded once. V and J are TRBV6-6 and TRBJ1-2, with 10 bases fitting TRBD1. Germline V gene sequence: CDR1 MNHNY, CDR2 SVGAGI (reference sequence). CDR3 length equals 14 residues. The junction had 1 base not matched to a gene; V was cut back by 6 bases and J by 0 bases. CDR3 nucleotides: TGTGCCAGCAGCGGACAGGGGGCTAACTATGGCTACACCTTC. As protein: CASSGQGANYGYTF.

This clone was counted between two and nine times. V gene TRBV19 combines with J gene TRBJ1-5; no reliable D call. V was pared by 11 bases and J by 1 base, with 12 bases between. From germline, CDR1 is LNHDA and CDR2 SQIVND (reference sequence). This CDR3 is 13 amino acids long. The CDR3 loop reads CASRWASNQPQHF. CDR3 nucleotide sequence: TGTGCCTCTAGGTGGGCGAGCAATCAGCCCCAGCATTTT.

This clone was seen more than once but under ten times. V gene TRBV5-8 combines with J gene TRBJ1-1; TRBD1 matches 8 bases. J lost 1 base, V lost 6 bases, and 5 bases had no gene match. This CDR3 spans 14 amino acids. Germline loops: CDR1 SGHTS, CDR2 YDEGEE. CDR3 protein: CASNPGQANTEAFF. The DNA of the CDR3 is TGTGCCAGCAACCCGGGACAGGCGAACACTGAAGCTTTCTTT.

The chain is built from TRBV7-2 and TRBJ2-1, with TRBD2 matching 12 bases. The CDR3 spans 18 residues. CDR1 and CDR2 (germline): SGHTA, FQGNSA. The trim removed 4 bases at V and 5 bases at J, leaving 12 bases unmatched. CDR3 residues: CASSSHKGLAGGDNEQFF. The CDR3 DNA reads TGTGCCAGCAGCTCCCACAAGGGCCTAGCGGGAGGGGACAATGAGCAGTTCTTC.

CDR3 coding DNA: TGTGCCAGCAGCAGGACAGCAACTAATGAAAAACTGTTTTTT. It translates to CASSRTATNEKLFF. This chain uses TRBV6-6 with TRBJ1-4; TRBD1 is a possible D gene (6 bases). Trimming took 6 bases from V and 0 from J, leaving 8 bases between them. The CDR3 runs to 14 residues. The germline V gene has CDR1 MNHNY and CDR2 SVGAGI (reference sequence).

The chain uses TRBV7-3 and TRBJ2-1, with D maybe TRBD2 (6 bases). Trimming pared 4 bases from V and 13 bases from J, leaving 17 bases between. The CDR3 length is 13 residues. Germline V gene lookup returns CDR1 SGHTA and CDR2 FQGTGA. CDR3 amino acids: CASSSLLGTPQFF. CDR3 nucleotides: TGTGCCAGCAGCTCCCTTCTGGGGACTCCTCAGTTCTTC.

V gene TRBV7-3 combines with J gene TRBJ2-1, with D perhaps matching TRBD1 or TRBD2 (5 bases each). In germline, CDR1 is SGHTA, CDR2 FQGTGA. CDR3 size: 15 residues. The germline V and J ends were trimmed by 5 bases and 3 bases, with 14 bases remaining between them. CDR3 sequence (DNA): TGTGCCAGCAGCCCAGCCGGGACCATCTACAATGAGCAGTTCTTC. Translating it yields CASSPAGTIYNEQFF.

V and J are TRBV6-5 and TRBJ2-1, with 10 bases lining up with TRBD2. This CDR3 spans 14 amino acids. Germline loops: CDR1 MNHEY, CDR2 SVGAGI. Unmatched junction bases numbered 8, after V lost 6 bases and J lost 9 bases. CDR3 sequence (DNA): TGTGCCAGCAGGAATTTAGCGGGGGGTGGTGAGCAGTTCTTC. This encodes CASRNLAGGGEQFF.

This clone was counted a few times. This chain connects TRBV19 to TRBJ2-4; no firm D call. CDR3 length: 15 amino acids. V was shortened by 2 bases and J by 1 base, with 9 bases between the two germline ends. The germline CDR1 and CDR2 sequences are LNHDA and SQIVND (reference sequence). The CDR3: CASSISLVAKNIQYF. In DNA form, the CDR3 reads TGTGCCAGTAGTATAAGTTTGGTGGCCAAAAACATTCAGTACTTC.

The rearrangement links TRBV2 to TRBJ2-7; TRBD2 matches at 15 bases. V lost 2 bases, J lost 7 bases, and 3 bases stayed unmatched. The CDR3 loop spans 15 amino acids. CDR1 is SNHLY and CDR2 is FYNNEI in the germline V gene. The CDR3 DNA reads TGTGCCAGCAGTGAACATGGACTAGCGGGGGGGGAGCAGTACTTC. Protein product: CASSEHGLAGGEQYF.

This sequence joins TRBV5-1 and TRBJ2-5; a possible D gene is TRBD1 (6 bases). Trimming stripped 5 bases from V and 1 base from J, with 18 bases between. Germline V gene sequence: CDR1 SGHRS, CDR2 YFSETQ. The CDR3 is 16 residues long. The CDR3 nucleotides read TGCGCCAGCAGACAGTATCCAGGGGCTTTCCAAGAGACCCAGTACTTC. Translated: CASRQYPGAFQETQYF.